The present T cell receptor beta chain was sequenced within a study of metastatic and nonmetastatic thyroid tumors. TCRdb redid the clone calls on the PCR reads using MiXCR. The table records around 30,000 clones, approximately 16% of them present only once. No patient had received any treatment before thyroid surgery. Germline V gene lookup returns CDR1 SNHLY and CDR2 FYNNEI. The V and J ends lost 11 bases and 11 bases, in that order; junction bases with no gene match: 16. This CDR3 spans 14 amino acids. What was sequenced was blood. This sequence originates from a male donor with papillary thyroid cancer or a benign thyroid nodule (not recorded which). Some clones in this sample may be carry-over from other donors' samples. The chain links TRBV2 to TRBJ1-5; 9 positions match TRBD1. This CDR3 is CAFRQGQGWQTQHF. The CDR3 region has the DNA TGTGCCTTCAGACAGGGACAGGGATGGCAGACCCAGCATTTT.